This entry lists 18 T cell receptor beta chains sequenced from one sample in a study of regulatory T cells in long-lasting Graves disease. Time point in this sample: newly diagnosed GD, antithyroid drugs for less than 3 months. Isolated PBMC RNA provided the starting material for the TCR library. Arm-PCR with iRepertoire HTBI primers amplified the CDR3 regions for these TCR beta libraries. TCRdb reanalysed the multiplex PCR reads using MiXCR and keeps one entry per CDR3 protein. The data show 300,000 to 400,000 distinct CDR3 sequences, roughly a sixth seen once. This specimen was peripheral blood mononuclear cells (PBMCs), taken at new diagnosis, from a patient treated with antithyroid drugs. The receptors shown here come from a female donor with Graves disease.

This clonotype was counted at least ten times. The V gene is TRBV4-2, the J gene TRBJ1-1, with unresolved D. The CDR3 runs to 14 residues. CDR1 and CDR2 from the germline V gene are LGHNA and YNFKEQ. Deletions cut 0 bases from V and 1 base from J, with 6 bases between. The CDR3 region is CASSQETANTEAFF. In DNA form, the CDR3 reads TGTGCCAGCAGCCAAGAGACGGCGAACACTGAAGCTTTCTTT.

This clonotype was detected many times. This chain links TRBV10-1 with TRBJ2-2; D ambiguous. The V end was cut by 7 bases, the J end by 0 bases, with 12 bases between. This CDR3 contains 15 residues. In germline, CDR1 is WNHNN, CDR2 SYGVQD (reference sequence). Here the CDR3 reads CASTGQSANTGELFF. The CDR3 coding sequence is TGCGCCAGCACGGGTCAGAGCGCGAACACCGGGGAGCTGTTTTTT.

The chain joins TRBV2 to TRBJ1-4; 7 bases line up with TRBD1. V dropped 6 bases and J dropped 5; count of bases not matched to a gene: 9. The CDR3 length is 15 residues. Germline V gene sequence: CDR1 SNHLY, CDR2 FYNNEI. The CDR3 DNA sequence: TGTGCCAGCAGCCTCACCAGGGGGGAAAATGAAAAACTGTTTTTT. Translated, it gives CASSLTRGENEKLFF.

This clonotype was seen ten or more times. The genes are TRBV12-3 or TRBV12-4 and TRBJ1-5; TRBD1 aligns across 9 bases. The CDR3 sequence is 14 residues long. The junction had 5 bases not matched to a gene; V was cut back by 5 bases and J by 6 bases. The CDR3 sequence is CASSLGTGFQPQHF. The CDR3 DNA sequence: TGTGCCAGCAGTCTAGGGACAGGGTTTCAGCCCCAGCATTTT.

This clonotype was picked up a small number of times. The genes are TRBV3-1 and TRBJ1-6; D is undetermined. Trimming removed 1 base from V and 9 bases from J, with 7 bases in between. The germline gives CDR1 LGHDT, CDR2 YNNKEL (reference sequence). This CDR3 spans 13 amino acids. CDR3 coding DNA: TGTGCCAGCAGCCAAGTAACCTCTTCACCCCTCCACTTT. Amino acid sequence: CASSQVTSSPLHF.

This chain uses TRBV12-3 or TRBV12-4 with TRBJ1-5, with TRBD1 as a possible D gene (5 bases). This CDR3 is 13 amino acids long. Deletions cut 8 bases from V and 3 bases from J, with 11 bases between. CDR3 in amino acids: CASVPGFNQPQHF. DNA of the CDR3: TGTGCCAGCGTTCCAGGGTTCAATCAGCCCCAGCATTTT.

This clonotype came up many times. V gene TRBV2 combines with J gene TRBJ2-5, with TRBD2 as a possible D gene (6 bases). The V and J ends lost 0 bases and 5 bases respectively, with 13 bases between them. The CDR3 is made up of 15 amino acids. CDR1 is SNHLY, CDR2 FYNNEI, per germline. CDR3 nucleotide sequence: TGTGCCAGCAGTGAAGCGGGCCTTCGGGGGGAGACCCAGTACTTC. Encoded protein: CASSEAGLRGETQYF.

This clonotype was detected ten times or more. This chain joins TRBV9 and TRBJ1-1; D gene unclear. This CDR3 comprises 15 residues. Looked up from germline, CDR1 is SGDLS and CDR2 is YYNGEE. The V and J ends lost 2 bases and 1 base respectively, with 12 bases between them. CDR3 sequence reads: CASSVHPGANTEAFF. The CDR3 bases are TGTGCCAGCAGCGTCCACCCAGGAGCGAACACTGAAGCTTTCTTT.

This clonotype was found a few times. The CDR3 loop is CASSLYLAGACEQYF. In DNA, the CDR3 is TGTGCCAGCAGTTTATATCTAGCGGGAGCCTGCGAGCAGTACTTC. The rearrangement uses TRBV28 and TRBJ2-7, with TRBD2 matching 10 bases. Trimming cost V 1 base and J 6 bases; bases outside gene matches: 6. Germline values: CDR1 MDHEN, CDR2 SYDVKM. The CDR3 sequence is 15 residues long.

This clonotype was observed at least ten times. The chain couples TRBV12-3 or TRBV12-4 to TRBJ1-5, with a tentative D call TRBD1 (5 bases). The CDR3 contains 12 residues. V gave up 4 bases and J gave up 5 bases, with 6 bases separating them. The CDR3 coding sequence is TGTGCCAGCAGTTCAGGGTATCAGCCCCAGCATTTT. Protein: CASSSGYQPQHF.

This clonotype showed up many times. The chain has TRBV11-2 and TRBJ2-2, with D hard to call. V was trimmed by 0 bases and J by 4 bases, leaving 12 bases between them. This CDR3 comprises 16 residues. The germline CDR1 and CDR2 sequences are SGHAT and FQNNGV. This CDR3 reads CASSLEIHFPTGELFF. The CDR3 DNA reads TGTGCCAGCAGCTTAGAGATTCACTTCCCCACCGGGGAGCTGTTTTTT.

This clonotype has at least ten counts. V gene TRBV2 combines with J gene TRBJ2-2, with D tentatively TRBD2 (5 bases). V was cut by 5 bases and J by 2 bases, with 6 bases left in between. CDR3 length equals 13 residues. CDR1 is SNHLY, CDR2 FYNNEI, per germline. This chain's CDR3 is CASSWTNTGELFF. As DNA, the CDR3 is TGTGCCAGCAGTTGGACTAACACCGGGGAGCTGTTTTTT.

This chain's CDR3 is CASRKSSGNTIYF. CDR3 bases: TGCGCCAGCAGGAAATCCTCTGGAAACACCATATATTTT. The chain combines TRBV10-1 with TRBJ1-3; D gene uncertain. The V gene's germline CDR1 is WNHNN and CDR2 SYGVQD (reference sequence). This CDR3 contains 13 residues. The V gene lost 6 bases and the J gene lost 0 bases, with 6 bases spanning the gap.

This sequence joins TRBV24-1 and TRBJ2-2, with TRBD2 identical over 11 bases. V trimming: 7 bases; J trimming: 2 bases; junction bases outside the gene matches: 2. This CDR3 contains 15 residues. The germline V gene encodes CDR1 KGHDR and CDR2 SFDVKD. The chain's CDR3 is CATSGLAGNTGELFF. CDR3 coding DNA: TGTGCCACCAGCGGACTAGCGGGTAACACCGGGGAGCTGTTTTTT.

The J gene is TRBJ2-7, the V gene TRBV30, with TRBD2 identical over 11 bases. Germline CDR1 and CDR2: GTSNPN and SVGIG (reference sequence). The CDR3 consists of 14 residues. V was pared by 4 bases and J by 6 bases, with 8 bases of the junction left unmatched. CDR3 in DNA: TGTGCCTGGAATAGCGGGAGGGCCCTGGGCGAGCAGTACTTC. Protein sequence: CAWNSGRALGEQYF.

This clonotype has just a few counts. As the CDR3 is not closed by the conserved phenylalanine or tryptophan, this likely results from a read error. This rearrangement joins TRBV27 to TRBJ2-1; 7 bases match TRBD2. Unmatched junction bases numbered 8, after V lost 7 bases and J lost 2 bases. The germline CDR1 and CDR2 sequences are MNHEY and SMNVEV (reference sequence). CDR3 length: 15 amino acids. CDR3 bases: TGTGCCAGCACCTCTAGCGGAGCAGCCTACAATGAGCAGTTCATC. Amino acid sequence: CASTSSGAAYNEQFI.

This clonotype was counted ten times or more. The chain uses TRBV13 and TRBJ1-1, with D possibly TRBD1 on 5 matching bases. Per the germline V gene, CDR1 is PRHDT and CDR2 is FYEKMQ (reference sequence). This CDR3 comprises 16 residues. Deletions cut 4 bases from V and 0 bases from J, with 15 bases between. CDR3 region: CASSSAPRGMNTEAFF. The CDR3 DNA follows: TGTGCCAGCAGCTCCGCCCCGCGGGGGATGAACACTGAAGCTTTCTTT.

This clonotype has a count of ten or more. V usage is TRBV27 and J usage is TRBJ2-1; TRBD1 agrees at 7 bases. The V gene's germline CDR1 is MNHEY and CDR2 SMNVEV (reference sequence). CDR3 length equals 15 residues. Trimming took 7 bases from V and 0 from J; bases not matched to a gene: 6. The CDR3 here is CASTQDRSSYNEQFF. Here the CDR3 DNA reads TGTGCCAGCACCCAGGACAGGAGCTCCTACAATGAGCAGTTCTTC.